The 10 T cell receptor beta chains in this list originate from one sample, sequenced in a study of T cell responses to AZD1222 COVID-19 vaccine. The assay was immunoSEQ multiplex PCR, and TCRdb's table has in-frame clones only and misses some. The table includes more than 95,000 clones, just under 95% detected once. This specimen was peripheral blood, taken on day 0 of AZD1222 vaccination. The receptors shown here come from an adult in good health.

CDR3 region: CASSLGPDTQYF. CDR3 in DNA: TGTGCCAGCAGCTTAGGTCCAGATACGCAGTATTTT. The chain couples TRBV13 to TRBJ2-3; D not resolved. Germline V CDR1 and CDR2: PRHDT, FYEKMQ (reference sequence). The CDR3 loop spans 12 amino acids. Trimming cost V 0 bases and J 4 bases, with 2 bases left between them.

The CDR3 sequence is CASSLALSDGYTF. Here the CDR3 DNA reads TGTGCCAGCAGCTTAGCGCTAAGTGATGGCTACACCTTC. The rearrangement uses TRBV7-9 and TRBJ1-2; unclear D gene. V was trimmed by 0 bases and J by 6 bases, leaving 8 bases between them. The germline CDR1 and CDR2 sequences are SEHNR and FQNEAQ (reference sequence). CDR3 length equals 13 residues.

The chain uses TRBV28 and TRBJ2-7, with D hard to call. Per germline, CDR1 MDHEN and CDR2 SYDVKM. This CDR3 comprises 14 residues. V lost 3 bases, J lost 2 bases, and 11 bases lay in between. CDR3 protein: CASSFPAWPYEQYF. The CDR3 DNA is TGTGCCAGCAGTTTTCCGGCCTGGCCCTACGAGCAGTACTTC.

In DNA form, the CDR3 reads TGTGCCAGCGGATTCAGTATCGATAATGAAAAACTGTTTTTT. Translated, it gives CASGFSIDNEKLFF. The chain joins TRBV19 to TRBJ1-4; D uncertain. Between the trimmed V and J ends, which lost 9 bases and 4 bases, there was a span of 15 bases. Germline V gene sequence: CDR1 LNHDA, CDR2 SQIVND (reference sequence). There are 14 residues in the CDR3. The full variable domain, its missing parts supplied by reference TRBV19 and TRBJ1-4, is DGGITQSPKYLFRKEGQNVTLSCEQNLNHDAMYWYRQDPGQGLRLIYYSQIVNDFQKGDIAEGYSVSREKKESFPLTVTSAQKNPTAFYLCASGFSIDNEKLFFGSGTQLSVL.

V is TRBV10-3 and J is TRBJ2-7; a weak D match, TRBD1 (5 bases). V gave up 3 bases and J gave up 2 bases, with 8 bases separating them. The CDR3 consists of 13 residues. From germline, CDR1 is ENHRY and CDR2 SYGVKD. The CDR3, as DNA: TGTGCCATCAGTGACAGGGTACCCTACGAGCAGTACTTC. Its protein is CAISDRVPYEQYF.

This clone was seen more than once but under ten times. The chain links TRBV27 to TRBJ2-7, with 7 nucleotides matching TRBD1. The CDR3 totals 15 residues. Trimming took 3 bases from V and 1 from J; bases not matched to a gene: 6. Germline V gene data show CDR1 as MNHEY and CDR2 as SMNVEV (reference sequence). In nucleotides, the CDR3 is TGTGCCAGCAGTTTCTCCAGGGGGTTTTCCTACGAGCAGTACTTC. As protein: CASSFSRGFSYEQYF.

This rearrangement joins TRBV27 to TRBJ1-2; 7 nucleotides line up with TRBD1. The CDR3 sequence is 16 residues long. V dropped 7 bases and J dropped 0; count of bases not matched to a gene: 11. Germline V CDR1 and CDR2: MNHEY, SMNVEV (reference sequence). The CDR3, as DNA: TGTGCCAGCACCCCGAGGACAGGACCGACTAACTATGGCTACACCTTC. Amino acid sequence: CASTPRTGPTNYGYTF.

The chain uses TRBV19 and TRBJ1-1, with D possibly being TRBD1 (5 bases). The CDR3 spans 12 residues. Germline lookup yields CDR1 LNHDA and CDR2 SQIVND (reference sequence). The germline V and J ends were trimmed by 10 bases and 5 bases, with 14 bases remaining between them. DNA of the CDR3: TGTGCCACTCGGCCCGGGGGAACTGAAGCTTTCTTT. Encoded protein: CATRPGGTEAFF.

This clone is a singleton in its sample. The gene calls are TRBV20-1 and TRBJ1-1; D is ambiguous. Germline V gives CDR1 DFQATT, CDR2 SNEGSKA (reference sequence). Trimming stripped 4 bases from V and 3 bases from J, with 6 bases between. The CDR3 contains 11 residues. The CDR3: CSAIKDTEAFF. CDR3 in DNA: TGCAGTGCTATTAAGGACACTGAAGCTTTCTTT.

CDR3 DNA sequence: TGTGCCAGCAGCCTAGGGACAGGGGATAATTCACCCCTCCACTTT. Its protein product is CASSLGTGDNSPLHF. The chain joins TRBV7-8 to TRBJ1-6; 10 nucleotides line up with TRBD1. Looked up from germline, CDR1 is SGHVS and CDR2 is FQNEAQ. The CDR3 has 15 residues. The ends lost 5 bases at V and 5 bases at J; junction bases unmatched: 3.